The T cell receptor (beta chain) under discussion was sequenced for a study of T cell changes during pregnancy in multiple sclerosis. This clone was seen more than once but under ten times. This table comes from immunoSEQ multiplex PCR, and its TCRdb copy is limited to in-frame clones, with some not included. The sample lists about 32,000 clones; roughly nine tenths were seen once. V lost 4 bases to trimming and J lost 4 bases, with 12 bases between them. CDR1 and CDR2 (germline): SGDLS, YYNGEE. The length of the CDR3 is 14 residues. The sequencing used CD8+ T cells from peripheral blood mononuclear cells, collected in the second trimester of pregnancy. This clonotype was sampled from a female donor with multiple sclerosis, enrolled in a pregnancy study. This chain connects TRBV9 to TRBJ1-5; D possibly corresponds to TRBD1 (5 bases). The CDR3 spells CASSPRDRNQPQHF. DNA of the CDR3: TGTGCCAGCAGCCCTAGAGACAGAAATCAGCCCCAGCATTTT.